These 28 T cell receptor beta chains originate from one sample sequenced in a study of T cell repertoires in cytomegalovirus infection. TCRdb fed the reads into MiXCR, producing one record per CDR3 protein. The sample lists 230,000 or so distinct CDR3 sequences, over 15% occurring once. The sample taken for sequencing was CD8+ T cells from PBMCs. All receptors derive from a human donor in good health (CMV status not recorded). Some clones in this sample may be carry-over from other donors' samples.

The chain uses TRBV19 and TRBJ2-7; D remains unclear. V was shortened by 3 bases and J by 5 bases, with 17 bases between the two germline ends. In germline, CDR1 is LNHDA, CDR2 SQIVND (reference sequence). This CDR3 comprises 15 residues. CDR3 protein: CASSMSPAAGDEQYF. The CDR3 region has the DNA TGTGCCAGTAGTATGAGCCCAGCCGCTGGAGACGAGCAGTACTTC.

In its sample, this clonotype was seen many times. Its ends do not fully match the called genes, so a read error is possible. The chain has TRBV7-7 and TRBJ2-3; D not resolved. The germline V gene encodes CDR1 SSHAT and CDR2 FNYEAQ (reference sequence). CDR3 length: 15 residues. The CDR3 is CASSLGPTATDTQYF. The CDR3 DNA follows: TGTGCTAGCAGCCTCGGACCGACCGCCACAGATACGCAGTATTTT.

This clonotype was picked up a small number of times. CDR3 residues: CASSSDSPSYGYTF. The CDR3 nucleotides read TGTGCCAGCAGCTCGGACAGCCCCAGCTATGGCTACACCTTC. The chain couples TRBV5-6 to TRBJ1-2; weak D call: TRBD1 (6 bases). From germline, CDR1 is SGHDT and CDR2 YYEEEE. The V and J ends lost 3 bases and 4 bases respectively, with 13 bases between them. This CDR3 comprises 14 residues. Complete variable domain (other parts from reference TRBV5-6 and TRBJ1-2): DAGVTQSPTHLIKTRGQQVTLRCSPKSGHDTVSWYQQALGQGPQFIFQYYEEEERQRGNFPDRFSGHQFPNYSSELNVNALLLGDSALYLCASSSDSPSYGYTFGSGTRLTVV.

This chain connects TRBV9 to TRBJ2-7; a weak D match, TRBD1 (6 bases). V shed 3 bases and J shed 2 bases, with 12 bases lying between them. CDR1 is SGDLS, CDR2 YYNGEE, per germline. The CDR3 has 14 amino acids. DNA for the CDR3: TGTGCCAGCAGCGCCCAGACAGGAACCTACGAGCAGTACTTC. This encodes CASSAQTGTYEQYF. Full variable domain (remainder filled in from reference TRBV9 and TRBJ2-7): DSGVTQTPKHLITATGQRVTLRCSPRSGDLSVYWYQQSLDQGLQFLIQYYNGEERAKGNILERFSAQQFPDLHSELNLSSLELGDSALYFCASSAQTGTYEQYFGPGTRLTVT.

Worth noting for this clonotype: This sequence may be a read error, since a much larger clone differs from it by one base. V is TRBV7-8 and J is TRBJ2-1; TRBD1 is a possible D gene (5 bases). The ends were cut back, 11 bases at V and 11 bases at J, with 13 bases in the middle. The CDR3 is made up of 10 amino acids. Germline V gene data show CDR1 as SGHVS and CDR2 as FQNEAQ. CDR3 sequence reads: CACSGNKQFF. DNA of the CDR3: TGTGCCTGCTCAGGGAATAAGCAGTTCTTC.

The chain couples TRBV20-1 to TRBJ2-3; 7 positions agree with TRBD2. The length of the CDR3 is 15 residues. J gave up 0 bases and V 3 bases, and 6 bases lay outside the gene matches. From germline, CDR1 is DFQATT and CDR2 SNEGSKA (reference sequence). CDR3 in amino acids: CSASSGGGSTDTQYF. In DNA, the CDR3 is TGCAGTGCTAGTTCCGGCGGGGGAAGCACAGATACGCAGTATTTT.

The J gene is TRBJ1-1, the V gene TRBV6-2 or TRBV6-3; 7 bases are a match to TRBD1. V lost 2 bases and J lost 9; bases outside the gene matches: 6. The CDR3 is 13 amino acids. Germline V gives CDR1 MNHEY, CDR2 SVGEGT. The CDR3 loop is CASSYGWTGKAFF. DNA for the CDR3: TGTGCCAGCAGTTACGGTTGGACAGGTAAAGCTTTCTTT.

The chain has TRBV28 and TRBJ2-1; 8 bases align to TRBD2. This CDR3 is 16 amino acids long. V lost 3 bases and J lost 8; bases outside the gene matches: 12. Looked up from germline, CDR1 is MDHEN and CDR2 is SYDVKM. CDR3 region: CASSLEGTRGLDEQFF. As DNA, the CDR3 is TGTGCCAGCAGTTTGGAAGGGACTAGAGGTCTTGATGAGCAGTTCTTC.

This clonotype was recorded a few times. V gene TRBV4-2 combines with J gene TRBJ2-7; 13 bases agree with TRBD2. The V segment lost 2 bases and the J segment 3 bases; nucleotides outside the gene matches: 4. This CDR3 contains 16 residues. Germline CDR1 and CDR2: LGHNA and YNFKEQ. Written as DNA, the CDR3 is TGTGCCAGCAGCCAACGACTAGCGGGGGGTCTCTACGAGCAGTACTTC. Translation: CASSQRLAGGLYEQYF.

This clonotype was seen a few times. The chain carries TRBV5-1 and TRBJ1-2; D not certain. Per the germline V gene, CDR1 is SGHRS and CDR2 is YFSETQ. CDR3 length equals 14 residues. Trimming stripped 0 bases from V and 4 bases from J, with 10 bases between. CDR3 nucleotides: TGCGCCAGCAGCTTGGAGAGGGTTGGCTATGGCTACACCTTC. Translated, it gives CASSLERVGYGYTF.

The chain carries TRBV6-1 and TRBJ2-2; D may be TRBD1 (5 bases). V lost 6 bases to trimming and J lost 5 bases, with 16 bases between them. CDR3 length: 15 residues. Germline V CDR1 and CDR2: MNHNS, SASEGT. The CDR3 DNA reads TGTGCCAGCAGAAACACAGGAAACCCTACCGGGGAGCTGTTTTTT. Residues: CASRNTGNPTGELFF.

This chain links TRBV10-3 with TRBJ2-2; 7 nucleotides line up with TRBD1. Germline CDR1 is ENHRY and CDR2 is SYGVKD. The length of the CDR3 is 14 residues. V dropped 10 bases and J dropped 1; count of bases not matched to a gene: 6. Here the CDR3 DNA reads TGTGCCACCGCGGACAGGCGGAACACCGGGGAGCTGTTTTTT. This sequence encodes CATADRRNTGELFF.

This clonotype has only a few counts. The chain joins TRBV11-2 to TRBJ2-6, with 7 bases lining up with TRBD1. V gave up 5 bases and J gave up 0 bases; unmatched junction bases: 7. The CDR3 covers 17 residues. The germline gives CDR1 SGHAT, CDR2 FQNNGV. CDR3 sequence reads: CASSRRTGFSGANVLTF. The CDR3 nucleotides are TGTGCCAGCAGCCGTCGGACAGGCTTCTCTGGGGCCAACGTCCTGACTTTC.

This sequence joins TRBV7-9 and TRBJ1-1; the D is unclear. The CDR3 is 16 residues long. V was pared by 5 bases and J by 2 bases, with 18 bases between. Germline values: CDR1 SEHNR, CDR2 FQNEAQ (reference sequence). The CDR3 coding sequence is TGTGCCAGCAGCGTAAGGGTAATCTCCAGAAACACTGAAGCTTTCTTT. This encodes CASSVRVISRNTEAFF.

This clonotype was counted between two and nine times. The chain has TRBV7-9 and TRBJ1-5; TRBD1 aligns across 7 bases. CDR3 length equals 16 residues. Germline V gene sequence: CDR1 SEHNR, CDR2 FQNEAQ (reference sequence). V trimming: 1 base; J trimming: 4 bases; junction bases outside the gene matches: 7. The CDR3 loop is CASSLEGTGENQPQHF. DNA for the CDR3: TGTGCCAGCAGCTTAGAGGGCACAGGGGAGAATCAGCCCCAGCATTTT.

This chain links TRBV6-2 or TRBV6-3 with TRBJ2-3, with TRBD1 matching 10 bases. The V gene's germline CDR1 is MNHEY and CDR2 SVGEGT. This CDR3 region has 16 residues. Germline trimming cut 6 bases from V and 7 bases from J; bases unmatched to any gene: 13. The CDR3 region has the DNA TGTGCCAGCAGACCCTCGACAGGGGGCTTCTACTATACGCAGTATTTT. It codes for CASRPSTGGFYYTQYF.

This clonotype was seen at least ten times. The V call is TRBV7-8, the J call TRBJ2-7, with D perhaps TRBD1 (5 bases). V dropped 5 bases and J dropped 0 bases, with 14 bases sitting between them. Germline assignment: CDR1 SGHVS and CDR2 FQNEAQ. The CDR3 has 15 residues. The CDR3 sequence is CASSIISRDSYEQYF. The CDR3 DNA follows: TGTGCCAGCAGCATAATCAGCAGGGACTCCTACGAGCAGTACTTC.

The chain employs TRBV20-1 and TRBJ2-1; 9 nucleotides agree with TRBD2. CDR1 DFQATT and CDR2 SNEGSKA come from the germline V gene (reference sequence). The CDR3 is 17 amino acids. J gave up 0 bases and V 0 bases, and 6 bases lay outside the gene matches. CDR3: CSARDLLAGSSYNEQFF. CDR3 sequence (DNA): TGCAGTGCTAGAGATCTCCTAGCGGGGAGCTCCTACAATGAGCAGTTCTTC.

This rearrangement joins TRBV18 to TRBJ2-6, with D possibly being TRBD1 or TRBD2 (5 bases each). Per germline, CDR1 KGHSH and CDR2 LQKENI. The CDR3 is made up of 19 amino acids. V was pared by 1 base and J by 0 bases, with 16 bases between. The CDR3 bases are TGTGCCAGCTCACCACTCCGGGGCACTGACATCTCTGGGGCCAACGTCCTGACTTTC. The encoded protein is CASSPLRGTDISGANVLTF.

In this sample, this clonotype turned up a few times. The chain employs TRBV28 and TRBJ2-7; 9 positions match TRBD1. From germline, CDR1 is MDHEN and CDR2 SYDVKM. V gave up 6 bases and J gave up 1 base; unmatched junction bases: 10. The CDR3 spans 16 residues. In DNA, the CDR3 is TGTGCCAGCAGGGCCCGGGACAGGGCTCCTTCCTACGAGCAGTACTTC. Translating gives CASRARDRAPSYEQYF.

Of note for this clonotype: A much larger clonotype is one base distant, so this may be a read error. This rearrangement joins TRBV7-9 to TRBJ2-7; D remains unclear. V dropped 2 bases and J dropped 0 bases, with 5 bases sitting between them. This CDR3 region has 13 residues. The germline V gene has CDR1 SEHNR and CDR2 FQNEAQ (reference sequence). The CDR3 coding sequence is TGTGCCAGCAGCTTAATTAGCTCCTACGAGCAGTACTTC. The encoded protein is CASSLISSYEQYF. Full variable domain (missing parts from reference TRBV7-9 and TRBJ2-7): DTGVSQNPRHKITKRGQNVTFRCDPISEHNRLYWYRQTLGQGPEFLTYFQNEAQLEKSRLLSDRFSAERPKGSFSTLEIQRTEQGDSAMYLCASSLISSYEQYFGPGTRLTVT.

This clonotype has at least ten counts. The V and J genes are TRBV7-8 and TRBJ2-7, with D perhaps TRBD1 (7 bases). The V gene lost 2 bases and the J gene lost 3 bases, with 17 bases spanning the gap. This CDR3 contains 16 residues. Germline V CDR1 and CDR2: SGHVS, FQNEAQ. CDR3 in amino acids: CASSLPLTGEVYEQYF. CDR3 coding DNA: TGTGCCAGCAGCTTACCCCTCACAGGGGAGGTCTACGAGCAGTACTTC. The full variable domain, completed using reference TRBV7-8 and TRBJ2-7, is GAGVSQSPRYKVAKRGQDVALRCDPISGHVSLFWYQQALGQGPEFLTYFQNEAQLDKSGLPSDRFFAERPEGSVSTLKIQRTQQEDSAVYLCASSLPLTGEVYEQYFGPGTRLTVT.

This clonotype appeared many times. This chain joins TRBV7-9 and TRBJ2-7; 7 nucleotides agree with TRBD1. CDR1 is SEHNR, CDR2 FQNEAQ, per germline (reference sequence). The CDR3 runs to 16 residues. V lost 5 bases, J lost 5 bases, and 15 bases stayed unmatched. For the CDR3, the DNA is TGTGCCAGCAGCGTCCGGGACAGCGCTAATTGGGACGAGCAGTACTTC. It yields the protein CASSVRDSANWDEQYF.

This chain links TRBV2 with TRBJ2-1; D is undetermined. The germline V gene has CDR1 SNHLY and CDR2 FYNNEI. V lost 7 bases and J 7 bases, leaving 14 bases between the germline ends. This CDR3 is 13 amino acids long. CDR3 region: CASISYRANEQFF. The CDR3 nucleotides read TGTGCCAGCATCTCTTATCGGGCAAATGAGCAGTTCTTC.

This chain uses TRBV7-9 with TRBJ1-1; 8 bases line up with TRBD1. V lost 4 bases, J lost 5 bases, and 15 bases stayed unmatched. Per germline, CDR1 SEHNR and CDR2 FQNEAQ (reference sequence). The CDR3 runs 17 residues. In nucleotides, the CDR3 is TGTGCCAGCAGCTCCCATTGGGGACAGGAAAGTAGGACTGAAGCTTTCTTT. It yields the protein CASSSHWGQESRTEAFF.

V is TRBV5-1 and J is TRBJ1-2, with TRBD1 as a possible D gene (6 bases). CDR1 and CDR2 (germline): SGHRS, YFSETQ. V was cut by 0 bases and J by 2 bases, with 11 bases left in between. The CDR3 runs to 15 residues. DNA for the CDR3: TGCGCCAGCAGCTTGGCAGGGGACTTAAACTATGGCTACACCTTC. Its protein product is CASSLAGDLNYGYTF. Using reference TRBV5-1 and TRBJ1-2 for the parts outside the CDR3, the full variable domain is KAGVTQTPRYLIKTRGQQVTLSCSPISGHRSVSWYQQTPGQGLQFLFEYFSETQRNKGNFPGRFSGRQFSNSRSEMNVSTLELGDSALYLCASSLAGDLNYGYTFGSGTRLTVV.

The gene calls are TRBV4-2 and TRBJ2-2; tentatively, D is TRBD1 (6 bases). V was pared by 1 base and J by 5 bases, with 8 bases between. The CDR3 runs to 14 residues. The germline V gene encodes CDR1 LGHNA and CDR2 YNFKEQ. The CDR3 sequence: CASSQVRGTGELFF. The CDR3 DNA sequence: TGTGCCAGCAGCCAAGTCAGGGGAACCGGGGAGCTGTTTTTT.

V gene TRBV28 combines with J gene TRBJ1-4; TRBD1 agrees at 7 bases. The V and J ends lost 5 bases and 5 bases, in that order; junction bases with no gene match: 17. The CDR3 contains 18 residues. Germline V gene sequence: CDR1 MDHEN, CDR2 SYDVKM. Here the CDR3 reads CASSPRGVQGIYNEKLFF. The DNA of the CDR3 is TGTGCCAGCAGTCCACGAGGGGTACAGGGGATATACAATGAAAAACTGTTTTTT.